The 21 T cell receptor beta chains below were found in one sample sequenced in a study of T cell changes during pregnancy in multiple sclerosis. The method was immunoSEQ multiplex PCR; TCRdb's version includes in-frame clones alone and lacks a portion of them. The sample gives some 100,000 clones, 90% to 95% of which show up once; about 1% is in the top ten. Source: peripheral blood, taken before pregnancy. These receptors originate from a female donor with multiple sclerosis, enrolled in a pregnancy study.

The genes are TRBV7-9 and TRBJ1-2; D ambiguous. Trimming removed 6 bases at V and 7 bases at J, with 12 bases between. Per germline, CDR1 SEHNR and CDR2 FQNEAQ (reference sequence). This CDR3 has 12 residues. The CDR3 DNA reads TGTGCCAGCAGTGCGGTCGTTGGTGGCTACACCTTC. This encodes CASSAVVGGYTF.

V gene TRBV18 combines with J gene TRBJ2-7; D might be TRBD1 (6 bases). The V gene's germline CDR1 is KGHSH and CDR2 LQKENI. This CDR3 contains 13 residues. V was trimmed by 3 bases and J by 3 bases, leaving 9 bases between them. CDR3 in amino acids: CASSPGHLYEQYF. For the CDR3, the DNA is TGTGCCAGCTCACCGGGACACCTCTACGAGCAGTACTTC.

This chain uses TRBV4-3 with TRBJ2-7; TRBD2 might be the D (5 bases). The V gene's germline CDR1 is LGHNA and CDR2 YSLEER. The CDR3 is 15 amino acids. V was shortened by 0 bases and J by 4 bases, with 13 bases between the two germline ends. The CDR3 region is CASSQDPGNRYEQYF. In nucleotides, the CDR3 is TGCGCCAGCAGCCAAGACCCGGGGAATAGGTACGAGCAGTACTTC.

The chain employs TRBV7-3 and TRBJ2-1; TRBD1 aligns across 9 bases. From germline, CDR1 is SGHTA and CDR2 FQGTGA. The CDR3 has 14 residues. J gave up 15 bases and V 0 bases, and 9 bases lay outside the gene matches. As DNA, the CDR3 is TGTGCCAGCAGCTTAACGTTTAGGACAGGGGATATGTTCTTC. It is translated as CASSLTFRTGDMFF.

This chain uses TRBV5-1 with TRBJ2-1, with 10 bases aligning to TRBD2. The CDR3 length is 15 residues. CDR1 SGHRS and CDR2 YFSETQ come from the germline V gene. Trimming removed 3 bases from V and 2 bases from J; junction bases left unmatched: 2. This CDR3 is CASSSLAGAYNEQFF. DNA of the CDR3: TGCGCCAGCAGCTCTCTAGCGGGGGCCTACAATGAGCAGTTCTTC.

The rearrangement uses TRBV7-7 and TRBJ2-7, with 13 bases identical to TRBD2. V lost 5 bases to trimming and J lost 3 bases; unmatched junction nucleotides: 13. The V gene's germline CDR1 is SSHAT and CDR2 FNYEAQ (reference sequence). The CDR3 totals 18 residues. The CDR3 coding sequence is TGTGCCAGCAGCCCACTCGGTGGACTAGCGGGAGTAGTCTACGAGCAGTACTTC. Its translation: CASSPLGGLAGVVYEQYF.

The chain is built from TRBV5-1 and TRBJ2-2; possibly TRBD1 for D (5 bases). Germline V gene data show CDR1 as SGHRS and CDR2 as YFSETQ. V lost 0 bases and J lost 1, with 10 bases in between. The CDR3 runs to 16 residues. The CDR3 here is CASSLAARVNTGELFF. CDR3 nucleotide sequence: TGCGCCAGCAGCTTGGCGGCCAGGGTGAACACCGGGGAGCTGTTTTTT.

V and J are TRBV4-3 and TRBJ2-3; the match to TRBD1 covers 9 bases. This CDR3 has 16 residues. Germline V gives CDR1 LGHNA, CDR2 YSLEER. The V gene end was trimmed by 0 bases and the J gene end by 2 bases; junction bases not matched to a gene: 3. The CDR3 sequence: CASSQERQGVTDTQYF. CDR3 bases: TGCGCCAGCAGCCAAGAGCGACAGGGGGTCACAGATACGCAGTATTTT.

This chain links TRBV21-1 with TRBJ2-7; the table's D call, TRBD2, was not checked against the DNA. TRBV21-1 is designated a pseudogene. The CDR3 totals 15 residues. The chain's CDR3 is CASTLLAGGPYEQYF. CDR3 DNA sequence: TGTGCCAGCACCCTACTAGCGGGAGGACCCTACGAGCAGTACTTC.

V and J are TRBV5-5 and TRBJ2-7, with D perhaps TRBD2 (5 bases). V was trimmed by 7 bases and J by 1 base, leaving 18 bases between them. Germline V gene lookup returns CDR1 SGHKS and CDR2 YYEKEE (reference sequence). There are 15 residues in the CDR3. The CDR3 region is CASRRLQRDSYEQYF. DNA of the CDR3: TGTGCCAGCCGTAGGCTACAGAGGGATTCCTACGAGCAGTACTTC.

The gene calls are TRBV2 and TRBJ2-7; TRBD1 aligns across 9 bases. The CDR3 consists of 14 residues. Trimming took 5 bases from V and 2 from J; bases not matched to a gene: 4. CDR1 and CDR2 (germline): SNHLY, FYNNEI. Here the CDR3 DNA reads TGTGCCAGCAGTAGGGGACAGGGAACCTACGAGCAGTACTTC. Amino acid sequence: CASSRGQGTYEQYF.

The J gene is TRBJ2-5, the V gene TRBV7-9; TRBD1 is a possible D gene (5 bases). The CDR3 totals 15 residues. Germline loops: CDR1 SEHNR, CDR2 FQNEAQ (reference sequence). The V gene lost 1 base and the J gene lost 4 bases, with 13 bases spanning the gap. For the CDR3, the DNA is TGTGCCAGCAGCTTAGTCCCAGGGCTGACAGAGACCCAGTACTTC. Protein sequence: CASSLVPGLTETQYF.

The chain joins TRBV2 to TRBJ2-7; D is possibly TRBD1 (6 bases). V was shortened by 4 bases and J by 3 bases, with 25 bases between the two germline ends. This CDR3 is 18 amino acids long. Germline assignment: CDR1 SNHLY and CDR2 FYNNEI. The CDR3 DNA follows: TGTGCCAGCAGTGGATCTGGGGTTGGACAGAGCTTAGGCTACGAGCAGTACTTC. Encoded protein: CASSGSGVGQSLGYEQYF. The whole variable domain, filled in from reference TRBV2 and TRBJ2-7, reads EPEVTQTPSHQVTQMGQEVILRCVPISNHLYFYWYRQILGQKVEFLVSFYNNEISEKSEIFDDQFSVERPDGSNFTLKIRSTKLEDSAMYFCASSGSGVGQSLGYEQYFGPGTRLTVT.

The chain employs TRBV5-1 and TRBJ2-2, with 7 bases fitting TRBD1. The CDR3 runs to 15 residues. Germline V gives CDR1 SGHRS, CDR2 YFSETQ. The V segment lost 1 base and the J segment 1 base; nucleotides outside the gene matches: 1. The CDR3 DNA sequence: TGCGCCAGCAGCTTGTCAGGGGGGAACACCGGGGAGCTGTTTTTT. Protein product: CASSLSGGNTGELFF.

This clone was seen once. The chain couples TRBV19 to TRBJ2-7, with TRBD1 as a possible D gene (5 bases). Trimming pared 6 bases from V and 5 bases from J, leaving 11 bases between. Looked up from germline, CDR1 is LNHDA and CDR2 is SQIVND (reference sequence). The CDR3 has 12 amino acids. Here the CDR3 reads CASRGDGHEQYF. In DNA, the CDR3 is TGTGCCAGTAGAGGGGATGGCCACGAGCAGTACTTC.

This chain links TRBV5-1 with TRBJ2-1; 10 bases map to TRBD2. The CDR3 length is 16 residues. The germline CDR1 and CDR2 sequences are SGHRS and YFSETQ. The ends lost 3 bases at V and 4 bases at J; junction bases unmatched: 7. The CDR3: CASSSRSSGSYNEQFF. In nucleotides, the CDR3 is TGCGCCAGCAGCTCTAGATCTAGCGGGAGTTACAATGAGCAGTTCTTC. Looking up the rest from reference TRBV5-1 and TRBJ2-1 gives the full variable domain: KAGVTQTPRYLIKTRGQQVTLSCSPISGHRSVSWYQQTPGQGLQFLFEYFSETQRNKGNFPGRFSGRQFSNSRSEMNVSTLELGDSALYLCASSSRSSGSYNEQFFGPGTRLTVL.

Here the CDR3 reads CASSSLTYTEAFF. The DNA for the CDR3 is TGTGCCAGCAGTTCCCTAACCTACACTGAAGCTTTCTTT. The chain carries TRBV27 and TRBJ1-1; no definite D call. Trimming took 4 bases from V and 3 from J, leaving 9 bases between them. The CDR3 has 13 amino acids. Germline CDR1 and CDR2: MNHEY and SMNVEV (reference sequence).

This clone was detected once. This chain uses TRBV7-9 with TRBJ2-1, with 10 nucleotides matching TRBD2. Unmatched junction bases numbered 5, after V lost 6 bases and J lost 0 bases. The CDR3 has 16 amino acids. Germline V gene lookup returns CDR1 SEHNR and CDR2 FQNEAQ (reference sequence). The CDR3 reads CASRKPSGSSYNEQFF. The CDR3 DNA is TGTGCCAGCAGAAAGCCTAGCGGGAGCTCCTACAATGAGCAGTTCTTC.

This clone appeared a single time. The chain couples TRBV10-1 to TRBJ1-2; TRBD1 matches at 7 bases. The V and J ends lost 5 bases and 8 bases, in that order; junction bases with no gene match: 11. The CDR3 is 14 amino acids. Germline CDR1 is WNHNN and CDR2 is SYGVQD (reference sequence). The CDR3 here is CASSPRQGGGGYTF. The CDR3 nucleotides are TGCGCCAGCAGTCCCCGACAGGGAGGAGGCGGCTACACCTTC.

The chain carries TRBV27 and TRBJ2-5; D is perhaps TRBD2 (6 bases). The V gene's germline CDR1 is MNHEY and CDR2 SMNVEV (reference sequence). CDR3 length: 17 residues. The V gene lost 1 base and the J gene lost 2 bases, with 17 bases spanning the gap. DNA of the CDR3: TGTGCCAGCAGTTTATGGAGGGGTGGGGGGAGGCAAGAGACCCAGTACTTC. It yields the protein CASSLWRGGGRQETQYF.

The chain recombines TRBV4-3 with TRBJ2-7, with TRBD2 matching 11 bases. CDR1 LGHNA and CDR2 YSLEER come from the germline V gene. V was clipped by 0 bases and J by 3 bases; unmatched bases: 10. The CDR3 is 18 residues long. CDR3 DNA sequence: TGCGCCAGCAGCCAAGATAAAACGGGACTAGCGGATCACTACGAGCAGTACTTC. Translating gives CASSQDKTGLADHYEQYF.